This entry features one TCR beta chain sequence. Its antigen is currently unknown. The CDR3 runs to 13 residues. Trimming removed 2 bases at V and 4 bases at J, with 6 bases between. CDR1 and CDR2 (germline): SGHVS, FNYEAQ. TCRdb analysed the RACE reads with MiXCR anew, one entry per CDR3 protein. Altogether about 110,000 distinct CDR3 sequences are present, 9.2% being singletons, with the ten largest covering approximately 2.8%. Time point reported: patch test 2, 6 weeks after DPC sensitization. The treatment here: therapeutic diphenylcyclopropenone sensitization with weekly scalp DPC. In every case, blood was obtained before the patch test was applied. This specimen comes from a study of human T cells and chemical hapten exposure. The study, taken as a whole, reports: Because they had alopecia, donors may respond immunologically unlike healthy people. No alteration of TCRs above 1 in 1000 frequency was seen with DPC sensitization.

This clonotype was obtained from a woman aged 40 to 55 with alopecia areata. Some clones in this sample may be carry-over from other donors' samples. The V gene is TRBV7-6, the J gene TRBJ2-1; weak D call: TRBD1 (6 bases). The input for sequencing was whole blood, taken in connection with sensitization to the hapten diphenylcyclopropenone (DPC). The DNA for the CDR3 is TGTGCCAGCAGCTTACAGGGGTACAATGAGCAGTTCTTC. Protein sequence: CASSLQGYNEQFF.